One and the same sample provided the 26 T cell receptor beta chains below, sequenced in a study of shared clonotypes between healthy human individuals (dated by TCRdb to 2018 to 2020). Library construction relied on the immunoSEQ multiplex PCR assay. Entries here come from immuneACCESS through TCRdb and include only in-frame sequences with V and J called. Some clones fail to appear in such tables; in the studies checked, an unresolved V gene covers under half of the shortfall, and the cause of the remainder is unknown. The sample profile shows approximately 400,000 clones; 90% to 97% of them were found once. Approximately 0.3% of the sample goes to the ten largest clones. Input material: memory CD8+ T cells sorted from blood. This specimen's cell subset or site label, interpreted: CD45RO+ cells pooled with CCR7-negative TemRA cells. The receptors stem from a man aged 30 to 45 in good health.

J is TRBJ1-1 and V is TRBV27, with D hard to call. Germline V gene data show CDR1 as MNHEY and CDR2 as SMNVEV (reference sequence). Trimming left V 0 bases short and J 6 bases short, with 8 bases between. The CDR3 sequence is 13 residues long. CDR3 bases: TGTGCCAGCAGTTTATCTATCGGGGCTGAAGCTTTCTTT. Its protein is CASSLSIGAEAFF.

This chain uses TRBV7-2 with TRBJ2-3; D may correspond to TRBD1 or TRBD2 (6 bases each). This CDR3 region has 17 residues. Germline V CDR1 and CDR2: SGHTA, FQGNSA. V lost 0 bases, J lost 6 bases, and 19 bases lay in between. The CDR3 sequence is CASSLARGGLLTDTQYF. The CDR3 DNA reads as TGTGCCAGCAGCTTAGCGCGAGGGGGACTCCTAACCGATACGCAGTATTTT.

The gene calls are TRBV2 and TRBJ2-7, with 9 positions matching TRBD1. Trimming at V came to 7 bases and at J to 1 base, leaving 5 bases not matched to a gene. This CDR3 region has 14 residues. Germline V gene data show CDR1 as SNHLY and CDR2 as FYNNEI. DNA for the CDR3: TGTGCCAGCATAAGACAGGGGGTATCCTACGAGCAGTACTTC. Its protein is CASIRQGVSYEQYF.

CDR3 residues: CAWSNRDNQPQHF. The CDR3 DNA follows: TGTGCCTGGAGTAACAGGGATAATCAGCCCCAGCATTTT. The V and J genes are TRBV30 and TRBJ1-5; weak D call: TRBD1 (6 bases). V was trimmed by 2 bases and J by 4 bases, leaving 9 bases between them. This CDR3 region has 13 residues. Germline V lookup: CDR1 GTSNPN, CDR2 SVGIG (reference sequence).

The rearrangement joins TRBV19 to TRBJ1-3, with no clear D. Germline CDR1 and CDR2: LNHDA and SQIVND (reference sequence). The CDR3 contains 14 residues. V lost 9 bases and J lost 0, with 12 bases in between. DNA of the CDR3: TGTGCCAGCGGACTGACCTACTCTGGAAACACCATATATTTT. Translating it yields CASGLTYSGNTIYF.

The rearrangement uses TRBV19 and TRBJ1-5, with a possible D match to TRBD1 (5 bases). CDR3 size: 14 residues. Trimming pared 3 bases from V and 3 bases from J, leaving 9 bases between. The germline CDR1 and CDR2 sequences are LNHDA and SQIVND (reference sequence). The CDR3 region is CASSINRPNQPQHF. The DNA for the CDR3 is TGTGCCAGTAGTATTAACAGGCCCAATCAGCCCCAGCATTTT.

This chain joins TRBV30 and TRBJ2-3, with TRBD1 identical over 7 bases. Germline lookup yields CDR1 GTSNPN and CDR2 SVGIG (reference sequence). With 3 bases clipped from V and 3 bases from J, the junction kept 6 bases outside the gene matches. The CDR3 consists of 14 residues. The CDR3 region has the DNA TGTGCCTGGAGCTCAGGGGGTAGGACAGATACGCAGTATTTT. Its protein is CAWSSGGRTDTQYF.

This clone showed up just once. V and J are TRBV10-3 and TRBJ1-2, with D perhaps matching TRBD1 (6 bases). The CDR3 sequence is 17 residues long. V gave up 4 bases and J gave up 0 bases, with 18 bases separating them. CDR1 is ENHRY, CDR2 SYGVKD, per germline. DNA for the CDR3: TGTGCCATCAGTGCCCGGACAGCAAAAGGGGCTAACTATGGCTACACCTTC. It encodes CAISARTAKGANYGYTF.

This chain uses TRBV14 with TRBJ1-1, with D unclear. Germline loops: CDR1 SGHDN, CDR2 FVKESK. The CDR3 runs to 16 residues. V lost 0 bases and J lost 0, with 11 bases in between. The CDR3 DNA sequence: TGTGCCAGCAGCCAAGATCGGGCGGTTATGAACACTGAAGCTTTCTTT. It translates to CASSQDRAVMNTEAFF.

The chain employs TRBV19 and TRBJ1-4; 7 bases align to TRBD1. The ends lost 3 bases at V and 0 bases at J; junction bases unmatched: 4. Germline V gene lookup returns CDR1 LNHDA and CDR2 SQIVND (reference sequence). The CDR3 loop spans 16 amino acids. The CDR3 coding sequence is TGTGCCAGTAGTATTCCAGGGGGGTCAACTAATGAAAAACTGTTTTTT. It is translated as CASSIPGGSTNEKLFF.

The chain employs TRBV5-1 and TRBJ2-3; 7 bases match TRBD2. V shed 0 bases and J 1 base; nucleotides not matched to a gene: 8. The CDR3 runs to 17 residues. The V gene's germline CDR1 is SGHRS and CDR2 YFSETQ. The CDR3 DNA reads TGCGCCAGCAGCTTGGTGGCGTCGGGGGGAGGCACAGATACGCAGTATTTT. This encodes CASSLVASGGGTDTQYF.

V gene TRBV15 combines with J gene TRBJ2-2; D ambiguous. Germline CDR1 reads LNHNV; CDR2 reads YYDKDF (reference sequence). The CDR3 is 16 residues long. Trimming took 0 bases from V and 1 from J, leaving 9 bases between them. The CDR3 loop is CATSRDLARNTGELFF. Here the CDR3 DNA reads TGTGCCACCAGCAGAGACTTAGCTCGGAACACCGGGGAGCTGTTTTTT.

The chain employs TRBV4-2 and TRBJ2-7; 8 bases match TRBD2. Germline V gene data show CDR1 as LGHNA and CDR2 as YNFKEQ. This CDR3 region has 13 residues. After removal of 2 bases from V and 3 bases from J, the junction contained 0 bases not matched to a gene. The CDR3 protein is CASSQLAGYEQYF. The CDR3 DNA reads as TGTGCCAGCAGCCAACTAGCGGGCTACGAGCAGTACTTC.

The CDR3 nucleotides are TGCGCCAGCAGCTTTGGGGACAGGGCCCTGAACACTGAAGCTTTCTTT. Its protein is CASSFGDRALNTEAFF. The V gene is TRBV5-1, the J gene TRBJ1-1; TRBD1 aligns across 9 bases. After removal of 2 bases from V and 0 bases from J, the junction contained 5 bases not matched to a gene. In germline, CDR1 is SGHRS, CDR2 YFSETQ. The CDR3 extends over 16 amino acids.

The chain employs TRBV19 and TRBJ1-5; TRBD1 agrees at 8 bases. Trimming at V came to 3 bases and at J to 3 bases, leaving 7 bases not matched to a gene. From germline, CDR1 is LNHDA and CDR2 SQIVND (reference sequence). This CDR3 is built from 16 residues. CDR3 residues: CASSIDRDRFNQPQHF. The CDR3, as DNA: TGTGCCAGTAGTATCGACCGGGACAGGTTCAATCAGCCCCAGCATTTT. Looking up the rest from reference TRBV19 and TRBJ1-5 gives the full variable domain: DGGITQSPKYLFRKEGQNVTLSCEQNLNHDAMYWYRQDPGQGLRLIYYSQIVNDFQKGDIAEGYSVSREKKESFPLTVTSAQKNPTAFYLCASSIDRDRFNQPQHFGDGTRLSIL.

The CDR3 nucleotides read TGTGCCAGCAGCCGGGACAGGGGGCGCGAGCAGTACTTC. Residues: CASSRDRGREQYF. V is TRBV11-2 and J is TRBJ2-7; TRBD1 matches 12 bases. CDR3 length: 13 residues. Germline V lookup: CDR1 SGHAT, CDR2 FQNNGV. The trim removed 5 bases at V and 6 bases at J, leaving 2 bases unmatched.

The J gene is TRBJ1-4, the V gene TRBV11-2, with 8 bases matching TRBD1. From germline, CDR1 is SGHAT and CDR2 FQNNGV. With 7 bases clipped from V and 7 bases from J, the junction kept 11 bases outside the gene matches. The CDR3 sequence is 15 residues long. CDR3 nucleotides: TGTGCCAGCACCCCTTCGACAGGGGAAGGTGAAAAACTGTTTTTT. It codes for CASTPSTGEGEKLFF.

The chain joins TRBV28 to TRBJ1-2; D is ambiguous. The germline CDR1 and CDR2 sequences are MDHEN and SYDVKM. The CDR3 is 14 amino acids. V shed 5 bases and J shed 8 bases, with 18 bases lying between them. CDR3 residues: CASSHPLDLGGYTF. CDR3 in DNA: TGTGCCAGCAGTCACCCCCTCGACTTGGGGGGCTACACCTTC.

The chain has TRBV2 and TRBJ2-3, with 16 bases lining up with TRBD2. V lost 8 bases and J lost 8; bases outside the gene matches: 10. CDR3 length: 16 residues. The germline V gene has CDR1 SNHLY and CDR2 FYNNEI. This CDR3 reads CASVTGTSGRGGTQYF. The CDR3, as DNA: TGTGCCAGCGTCACCGGGACTAGCGGGAGGGGAGGTACGCAGTATTTT.

The CDR3 DNA sequence: TGTGCCAGCAGTCCCTACTTTAGCTCCTACGAGCAGTACTTC. It yields the protein CASSPYFSSYEQYF. The chain joins TRBV27 to TRBJ2-7, with D unresolved. CDR1 and CDR2 from the germline V gene are MNHEY and SMNVEV (reference sequence). This CDR3 is 14 amino acids long. V was pared by 5 bases and J by 0 bases, with 11 bases between.

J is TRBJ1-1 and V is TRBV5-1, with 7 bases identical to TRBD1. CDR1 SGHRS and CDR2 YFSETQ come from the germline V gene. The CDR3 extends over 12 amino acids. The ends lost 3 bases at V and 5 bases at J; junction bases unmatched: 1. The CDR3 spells CASSSQGTEAFF. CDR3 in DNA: TGCGCCAGCAGCTCACAGGGGACTGAAGCTTTCTTT.

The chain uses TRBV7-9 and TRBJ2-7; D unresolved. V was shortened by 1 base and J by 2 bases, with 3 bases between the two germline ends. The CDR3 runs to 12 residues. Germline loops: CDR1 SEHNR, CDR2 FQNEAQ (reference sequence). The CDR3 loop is CASSLVPYEQYF. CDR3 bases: TGTGCCAGCAGCTTAGTACCCTACGAGCAGTACTTC.

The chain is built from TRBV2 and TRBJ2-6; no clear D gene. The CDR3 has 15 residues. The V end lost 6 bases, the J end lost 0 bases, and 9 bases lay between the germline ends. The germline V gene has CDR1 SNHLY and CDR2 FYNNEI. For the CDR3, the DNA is TGTGCCAGCAGGGCGACGGCCTCTGGGGCCAACGTCCTGACTTTC. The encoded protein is CASRATASGANVLTF. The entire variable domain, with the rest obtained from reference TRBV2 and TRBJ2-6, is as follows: EPEVTQTPSHQVTQMGQEVILRCVPISNHLYFYWYRQILGQKVEFLVSFYNNEISEKSEIFDDQFSVERPDGSNFTLKIRSTKLEDSAMYFCASRATASGANVLTFGAGSRLTVL.

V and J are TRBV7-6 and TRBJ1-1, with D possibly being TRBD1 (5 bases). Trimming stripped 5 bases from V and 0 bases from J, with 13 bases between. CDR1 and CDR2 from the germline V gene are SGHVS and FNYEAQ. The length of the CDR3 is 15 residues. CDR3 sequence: CASSLLRGLNTEAFF. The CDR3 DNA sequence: TGTGCCAGCAGCCTACTGCGGGGCTTGAACACTGAAGCTTTCTTT.

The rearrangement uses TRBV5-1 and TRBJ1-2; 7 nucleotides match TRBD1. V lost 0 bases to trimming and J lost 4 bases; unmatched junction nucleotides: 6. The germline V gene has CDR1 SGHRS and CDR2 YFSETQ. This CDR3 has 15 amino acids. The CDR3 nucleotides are TGCGCCAGCAGCTTGGCCACAGGGGTCCCCTATGGCTACACCTTC. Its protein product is CASSLATGVPYGYTF.

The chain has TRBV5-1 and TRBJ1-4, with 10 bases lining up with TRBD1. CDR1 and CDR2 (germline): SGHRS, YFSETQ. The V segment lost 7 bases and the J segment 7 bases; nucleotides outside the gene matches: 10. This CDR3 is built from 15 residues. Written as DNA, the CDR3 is TGCGCCAGCGCTGCAACCGGGACAGGGGTTGAAAAACTGTTTTTT. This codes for CASAATGTGVEKLFF.